Listed below are T cell receptor beta chains from one sample, sequenced in a study of cytomegalovirus exposure and HLA in healthy donors. Assay used: immunoSEQ multiplex PCR; TCRdb lists only in-frame clones, some missing. The sample has about 150,000 clones, approximately 91% seen once. The material sequenced was PBMCs. All receptors derive from a woman younger than 30 in good health and CMV-seropositive. Each CDR3 is given with its conserved first and last residue.

V: TRBV28; CDR3: CASRDRGNQPQHF
V: TRBV28; CDR3: CASSSISGSVYEQYF
V: TRBV2; CDR3: CASRDLQGPEEQYF
V: TRBV19; CDR3: CASSSGIVHYNEQFF
V: TRBV19; CDR3: CASSIRLGEQYF
V: TRBV2; CDR3: CACGRDQETQYF
V: TRBV9; CDR3: CASSVHRAGGKGDTQYF
V: TRBV10-1; CDR3: CASSETSGMDNEQFF
V: TRBV7-3; CDR3: CASSSKGGPGEQFF
V: TRBV2; CDR3: CASSEAREGASGRLAAYEQYF
V: TRBV14; CDR3: CASSYLQSGSATQYF
V: TRBV19; CDR3: CATSTGKWADTQYF
V: TRBV18; CDR3: CASSPPSGEGTEAFF
V: TRBV19; CDR3: CASSAGQGKVQPQHF